These T cell receptor beta chains were read from a single sample in a study of glioma-infiltrating T cells after dendritic cell vaccination. The protocol was immunoSEQ multiplex PCR, while the TCRdb copy is restricted to in-frame clones and leaves out a portion. The table includes tens of thousands of clones, about 86% detected once. The sample consisted of blood, taken after dendritic cell vaccination. The source is a human donor with glioblastoma. CDR3s include the opening cysteine and the closing phenylalanine or tryptophan. The order of the fields is D gene, clone size, V gene, J gene, CDR3 DNA, CDR3 protein. A D gene is named only where the DNA matches it firmly. Size tells how often a clone was seen (once, few, many) or the class of an expanded clone, and some rows leave it out.

>-|-|TRBV27|TRBJ2-7
TGTGCCAGCAGTTTTGCGGGACAGATCTACGAGCAGTACTTC
CASSFAGQIYEQYF
>-|-|TRBV7-9|TRBJ2-7
TGTGCCAGCAGCTCGGAAGTAGGGGATTACGAGCAGTACTTC
CASSSEVGDYEQYF
>-|-|TRBV4-1|TRBJ1-1
TGCGCCAGCAGCCAAGGGGGAGGGGCTGGGACTGAAGCTTTCTTT
CASSQGGGAGTEAFF
>TRBD2|-|TRBV6-1|TRBJ2-7
TGTGCCAGCAGTGGCCTTAGCGGGGGGGCCTCCTACGAGCAGTACTTC
CASSGLSGGASYEQYF
>-|-|TRBV30|TRBJ2-5
TGTGCCTGGAGTGGGGGCCCTTTGACGAGACAGGCCCAAGAGACCCAGTACTTC
CAWSGGPLTRQAQETQYF
>-|-|TRBV5-4|TRBJ1-1
TGTGCCAGCAGCTCCCCCATTACAGGGAACACTGAAGCTTTCTTT
CASSSPITGNTEAFF
>-|-|TRBV7-8|TRBJ2-7
TGTGCCAGCAGCATACGACAGCGCCCCTACGAGCAGTACTTC
CASSIRQRPYEQYF
>-|-|TRBV4-1|TRBJ2-3
TGCGCCAGCAGCCAAGGACTACCCTTAAGCACAGATACGCAGTATTTT
CASSQGLPLSTDTQYF
>-|few|TRBV21-1|TRBJ2-4
TGTGCCAGCAGCTTTGGGACAGCTCGAAACATTCAGTACTTC
CASSFGTARNIQYF
>-|few|TRBV6-1|TRBJ1-1
TGTGCCAGCAGGTCGACAGGGAACACTGAAGCTTTCTTT
CASRSTGNTEAFF
>-|-|TRBV6-1|TRBJ2-1
TGTGCCAGCAGACCAGGGGAAGTGCAGCAGTTCTTC
CASRPGEVQQFF
>TRBD2|-|TRBV5-8|TRBJ2-3
TGTGCCAGCAGCTTGGGGGTCGGGACTAGCGCAGATACGCAGTATTTT
CASSLGVGTSADTQYF
>-|-|TRBV14|TRBJ2-2
TGTGCCAGCAGCCAAGGGCAGGGAAACACCGGGGAGCTGTTTTTT
CASSQGQGNTGELFF
>TRBD1|few|TRBV6-6|TRBJ1-2
TGTGCCAGCAGGGGGACAGACTTAAATGGCTACACCTTC
CASRGTDLNGYTF
>-|-|TRBV19|TRBJ1-2
TGTGCCAGTAGTTCTGTATTGGGCTACACCTTC
CASSSVLGYTF
>TRBD1|-|TRBV7-7|TRBJ2-3
TGTGCTAGCAGCAGAGGACAGGGTTGGAGAGATACGCAGTATTTT
CASSRGQGWRDTQYF
>TRBD2|-|TRBV4-2|TRBJ2-2
TGTGCCAGCAGCCAATACAGCGGGGGGAACACCGGGGAGCTGTTTTTT
CASSQYSGGNTGELFF
>-|-|TRBV6-6|TRBJ1-2
TGTGCCAGCGCCTCGACAGACTATGGCTACACCTTC
CASASTDYGYTF